The 16 T cell receptor beta chains listed next were all sequenced from one sample in a study of CD8 T cells in Susac syndrome. RNA totalling roughly 0.5 to 1 ug underwent reverse transcription with random hexamers. TCRdb recomputed calls from the immunoSEQ multiplex PCR reads with MiXCR, one row per CDR3 protein. The table records some 120,000 distinct CDR3 sequences, about 95% of them present only once. Sequencing input: CD4+ T cells from PBMCs. The receptors originated from a human donor in good health.

The chain carries TRBV2 and TRBJ2-3; the D is unclear. Between the trimmed V and J ends, which lost 3 bases and 2 bases, there was a span of 6 bases. This CDR3 contains 13 residues. Germline V gene lookup returns CDR1 SNHLY and CDR2 FYNNEI. CDR3 residues: CASSEENTDTQYF. The CDR3 DNA reads TGTGCCAGCAGTGAGGAGAACACAGATACGCAGTATTTT.

J is TRBJ2-3 and V is TRBV20-1, with no clear D. Trimming cost V 3 bases and J 0 bases, with 10 bases left between them. Per germline, CDR1 DFQATT and CDR2 SNEGSKA (reference sequence). The length of the CDR3 is 14 residues. The CDR3 loop reads CSARIGGSTDTQYF. The CDR3 DNA reads as TGCAGTGCTAGGATCGGTGGAAGCACAGATACGCAGTATTTT.

This clonotype was seen once. The chain couples TRBV29-1 to TRBJ1-3; D unclear. CDR3 length: 13 amino acids. The germline gives CDR1 SQVTM, CDR2 ANQGSEA. The V gene lost 5 bases and the J gene lost 0 bases, with 8 bases spanning the gap. The CDR3 loop reads CSVWSDSGNTIYF. In DNA, the CDR3 is TGCAGCGTTTGGTCAGACTCTGGAAACACCATATATTTT.

The chain couples TRBV12-3 or TRBV12-4 to TRBJ1-1, with TRBD1 matching over 7 bases. This CDR3 has 14 residues. With 1 base clipped from V and 7 bases from J, the junction kept 6 bases outside the gene matches. The CDR3: CASSLGGTAVEAFF. CDR3 nucleotide sequence: TGTGCCAGCAGTTTAGGGGGGACAGCAGTTGAAGCTTTCTTT.

The chain uses TRBV2 and TRBJ2-2; tentative D call: TRBD2 (5 bases). Germline values: CDR1 SNHLY, CDR2 FYNNEI. This CDR3 has 15 amino acids. V was shortened by 0 bases and J by 1 base, with 6 bases between the two germline ends. CDR3 amino acids: CASSEAAVNTGELFF. The CDR3 DNA is TGTGCCAGCAGTGAAGCAGCGGTGAACACCGGGGAGCTGTTTTTT. Filled out from reference TRBV2 and TRBJ2-2, the complete variable domain reads EPEVTQTPSHQVTQMGQEVILRCVPISNHLYFYWYRQILGQKVEFLVSFYNNEISEKSEIFDDQFSVERPDGSNFTLKIRSTKLEDSAMYFCASSEAAVNTGELFFGEGSRLTVL.

The rearrangement links TRBV7-9 to TRBJ2-6; TRBD2 is a possible D gene (5 bases). Germline V lookup: CDR1 SEHNR, CDR2 FQNEAQ (reference sequence). Trimming stripped 5 bases from V and 0 bases from J, with 11 bases between. This CDR3 region has 16 residues. The CDR3: CASSPRGVSGANVLTF. The CDR3 DNA reads as TGTGCCAGCAGCCCTCGGGGAGTCTCTGGGGCCAACGTCCTGACTTTC.

This clonotype was recorded only once. The V and J genes are TRBV6-6 and TRBJ2-7, with D tentatively TRBD1 (6 bases). The CDR3 length is 15 residues. The V and J ends lost 6 bases and 2 bases respectively, with 17 bases between them. Germline V lookup: CDR1 MNHNY, CDR2 SVGAGI (reference sequence). In DNA, the CDR3 is TGTGCCAGCAGCCGAAAGACAGGTGGTACCTACGAGCAGTACTTC. It specifies CASSRKTGGTYEQYF.

The V call is TRBV25-1, the J call TRBJ2-1; possibly TRBD1 for D (5 bases). From germline, CDR1 is MGHDK and CDR2 SYGVNS. This CDR3 contains 14 residues. V was shortened by 10 bases and J by 6 bases, with 19 bases between the two germline ends. DNA for the CDR3: TGTGCCACCTCCCGGAGTAGGGGAATCAATGAGCAGTTCTTC. Protein product: CATSRSRGINEQFF. Drawing the rest from reference TRBV25-1 and TRBJ2-1, the complete variable domain is EADIYQTPRYLVIGTGKKITLECSQTMGHDKMYWYQQDPGMELHLIHYSYGVNSTEKGDLSSESTVSRIRTEHFPLTLESARPSHTSQYLCATSRSRGINEQFFGPGTRLTVL.

The V and J genes are TRBV5-1 and TRBJ1-6; the D gene is possibly TRBD1 (6 bases). Germline values: CDR1 SGHRS, CDR2 YFSETQ. The CDR3 is 16 amino acids. Trimming removed 0 bases from V and 7 bases from J, with 14 bases in between. CDR3 in DNA: TGCGCCAGCAGCTTGGGTGGGGGGCGCGAAAATTCACCCCTCCACTTT. Translated: CASSLGGGRENSPLHF. The full variable domain, with the rest looked up from reference TRBV5-1 and TRBJ1-6, is KAGVTQTPRYLIKTRGQQVTLSCSPISGHRSVSWYQQTPGQGLQFLFEYFSETQRNKGNFPGRFSGRQFSNSRSEMNVSTLELGDSALYLCASSLGGGRENSPLHFGNGTRLTVT.

The genes are TRBV5-1 and TRBJ2-7; 7 bases line up with TRBD2. The germline CDR1 and CDR2 sequences are SGHRS and YFSETQ. J gave up 0 bases and V 0 bases, and 6 bases lay outside the gene matches. This CDR3 is built from 16 residues. The DNA for the CDR3 is TGCGCCAGCAGCTTGGCTGGTGGCGGGAGCTCCTACGAGCAGTACTTC. Residues: CASSLAGGGSSYEQYF.

This clonotype was seen just once. The chain joins TRBV5-6 to TRBJ2-6; D is possibly TRBD2 (5 bases). The germline V gene has CDR1 SGHDT and CDR2 YYEEEE. Trimming removed 7 bases from V and 0 bases from J, with 14 bases in between. This CDR3 is built from 16 residues. The CDR3 bases are TGTGCCAGCTCCGACGCGGGCAGCTCTGGGGCCAACGTCCTGACTTTC. This encodes CASSDAGSSGANVLTF.

This chain joins TRBV9 and TRBJ2-1; TRBD2 aligns across 15 bases. Germline-derived CDR1 and CDR2 are SGDLS and YYNGEE. The CDR3 is made up of 18 amino acids. The trim removed 4 bases at V and 4 bases at J, leaving 9 bases unmatched. The CDR3 DNA is TGTGCCAGCAGCCCACGGACTAGCGGGAGGGCCTTGTACAATGAGCAGTTCTTC. This gives the protein CASSPRTSGRALYNEQFF.

This chain connects TRBV4-1 to TRBJ2-6, with D uncertain. The length of the CDR3 is 16 residues. The germline V and J ends were trimmed by 2 bases and 4 bases, with 12 bases remaining between them. From germline, CDR1 is MGHRA and CDR2 YSYEKL. DNA of the CDR3: TGCGCCAGCAGCCAACAAGGCCATCCGGGGGCCAACGTCCTGACTTTC. The encoded protein is CASSQQGHPGANVLTF.

The chain has TRBV5-6 and TRBJ2-1, with D unresolved. Trimming left V 5 bases short and J 0 bases short, with 12 bases between. This CDR3 has 15 residues. In germline, CDR1 is SGHDT, CDR2 YYEEEE. CDR3 protein: CASSPSVSSYNEQFF. The CDR3 DNA follows: TGTGCCAGCAGTCCGAGCGTGAGCTCCTACAATGAGCAGTTCTTC. Supplemented by reference TRBV5-6 and TRBJ2-1, the full variable domain reads DAGVTQSPTHLIKTRGQQVTLRCSPKSGHDTVSWYQQALGQGPQFIFQYYEEEERQRGNFPDRFSGHQFPNYSSELNVNALLLGDSALYLCASSPSVSSYNEQFFGPGTRLTVL.

The chain is built from TRBV6-5 and TRBJ1-2; no firm D call. The germline V and J ends were trimmed by 6 bases and 9 bases, with 20 bases remaining between them. The CDR3 consists of 14 residues. Germline-derived CDR1 and CDR2 are MNHEY and SVGAGI. The CDR3 protein is CASSPRTGKARYTF. DNA for the CDR3: TGTGCCAGCAGCCCAAGGACGGGAAAAGCACGCTACACCTTC.

This rearrangement joins TRBV5-1 to TRBJ1-1; 7 bases line up with TRBD1. CDR1 SGHRS and CDR2 YFSETQ come from the germline V gene. This CDR3 has 16 residues. The V gene end was trimmed by 1 base and the J gene end by 1 base; junction bases not matched to a gene: 7. The CDR3, as DNA: TGCGCCAGCAGCTTGAGACAGGGACAGAGGAACACTGAAGCTTTCTTT. Translation gives CASSLRQGQRNTEAFF.